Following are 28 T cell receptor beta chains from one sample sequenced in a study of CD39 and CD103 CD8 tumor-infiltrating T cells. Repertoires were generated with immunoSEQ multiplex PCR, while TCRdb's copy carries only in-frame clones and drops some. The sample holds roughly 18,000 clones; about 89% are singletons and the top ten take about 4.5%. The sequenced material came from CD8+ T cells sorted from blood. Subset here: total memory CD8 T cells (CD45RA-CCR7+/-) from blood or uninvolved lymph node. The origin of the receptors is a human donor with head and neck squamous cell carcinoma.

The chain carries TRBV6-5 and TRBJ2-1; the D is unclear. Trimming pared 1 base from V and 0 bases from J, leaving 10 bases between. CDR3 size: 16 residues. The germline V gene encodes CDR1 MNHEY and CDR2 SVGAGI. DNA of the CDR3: TGTGCCAGCAGTTACTTGACCTCAAGCTCCTACAATGAGCAGTTCTTC. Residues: CASSYLTSSSYNEQFF.

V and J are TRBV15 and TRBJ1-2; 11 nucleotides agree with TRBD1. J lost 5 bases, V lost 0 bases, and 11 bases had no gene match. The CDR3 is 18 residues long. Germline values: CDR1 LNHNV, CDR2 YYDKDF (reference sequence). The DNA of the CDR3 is TGTGCCACCAGCAGAGATACCCCCCTGGACAGGGGGCATTATGGCTACACCTTC. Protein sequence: CATSRDTPLDRGHYGYTF.

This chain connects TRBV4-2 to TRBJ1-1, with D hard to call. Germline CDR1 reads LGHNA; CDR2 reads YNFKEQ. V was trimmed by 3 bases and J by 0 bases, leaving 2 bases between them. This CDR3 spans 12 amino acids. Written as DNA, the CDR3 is TGTGCCAGCAGCCACCTGAACACTGAAGCTTTCTTT. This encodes CASSHLNTEAFF.

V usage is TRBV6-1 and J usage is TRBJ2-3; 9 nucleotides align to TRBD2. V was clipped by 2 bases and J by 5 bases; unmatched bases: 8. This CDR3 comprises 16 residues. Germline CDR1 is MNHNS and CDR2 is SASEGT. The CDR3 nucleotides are TGTGCCAGCAGTGAATCCGGGACTAGCTGGGAAGATACGCAGTATTTT. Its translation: CASSESGTSWEDTQYF.

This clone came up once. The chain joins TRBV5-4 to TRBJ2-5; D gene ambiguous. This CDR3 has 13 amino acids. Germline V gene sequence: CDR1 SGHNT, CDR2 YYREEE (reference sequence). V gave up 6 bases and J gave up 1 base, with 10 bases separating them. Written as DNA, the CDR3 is TGTGCCAGCACCCTTGGGCCCCAAGAGACCCAGTACTTC. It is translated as CASTLGPQETQYF.

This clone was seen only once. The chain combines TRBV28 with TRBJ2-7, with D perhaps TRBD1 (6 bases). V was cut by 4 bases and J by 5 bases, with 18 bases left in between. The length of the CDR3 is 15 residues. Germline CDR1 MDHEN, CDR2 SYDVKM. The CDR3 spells CASSSLVAGENEQYF. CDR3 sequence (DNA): TGTGCCAGCAGTTCCCTGGTTGCAGGGGAAAACGAGCAGTACTTC.

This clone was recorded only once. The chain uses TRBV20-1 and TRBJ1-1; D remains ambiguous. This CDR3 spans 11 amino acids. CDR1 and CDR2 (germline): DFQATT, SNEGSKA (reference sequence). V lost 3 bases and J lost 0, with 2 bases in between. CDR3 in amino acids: CSASMNTEAFF. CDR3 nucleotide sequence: TGCAGTGCTAGTATGAACACTGAAGCTTTCTTT.

The CDR3 region is CATSRDRGNTEAFF. CDR3 DNA: TGTGCCACCAGCAGAGATCGAGGGAACACTGAAGCTTTCTTT. The genes are TRBV15 and TRBJ1-1; D is unresolved. CDR1 LNHNV and CDR2 YYDKDF come from the germline V gene (reference sequence). The CDR3 is 14 amino acids. V dropped 0 bases and J dropped 1 base, with 6 bases sitting between them.

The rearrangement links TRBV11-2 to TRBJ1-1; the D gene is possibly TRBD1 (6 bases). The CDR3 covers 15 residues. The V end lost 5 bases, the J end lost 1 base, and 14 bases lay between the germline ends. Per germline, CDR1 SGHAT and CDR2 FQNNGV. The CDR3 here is CASSPWGGANTEAFF. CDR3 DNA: TGTGCCAGCAGCCCTTGGGGGGGGGCGAACACTGAAGCTTTCTTT.

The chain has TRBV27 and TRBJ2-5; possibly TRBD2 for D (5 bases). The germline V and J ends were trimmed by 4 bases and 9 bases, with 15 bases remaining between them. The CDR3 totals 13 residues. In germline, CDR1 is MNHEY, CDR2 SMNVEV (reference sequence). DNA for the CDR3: TGTGCCAGCAGTTCTTTTCCGTTGCGGGCCCAGTACTTC. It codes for CASSSFPLRAQYF.

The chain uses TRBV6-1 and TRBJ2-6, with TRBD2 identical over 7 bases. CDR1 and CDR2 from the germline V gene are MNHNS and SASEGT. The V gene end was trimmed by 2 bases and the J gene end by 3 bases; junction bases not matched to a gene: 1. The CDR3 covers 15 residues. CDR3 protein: CASSESGGGANVLTF. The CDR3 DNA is TGTGCCAGCAGTGAATCGGGGGGTGGGGCCAACGTCCTGACTTTC.

The CDR3 DNA sequence: TGTGCCAGTAGTCTAAGGACAGGGCATCAGCCCCAGCATTTT. Its protein is CASSLRTGHQPQHF. The chain couples TRBV19 to TRBJ1-5; 8 nucleotides agree with TRBD1. V was pared by 5 bases and J by 5 bases, with 5 bases of the junction left unmatched. Per the germline V gene, CDR1 is LNHDA and CDR2 is SQIVND (reference sequence). There are 14 residues in the CDR3.

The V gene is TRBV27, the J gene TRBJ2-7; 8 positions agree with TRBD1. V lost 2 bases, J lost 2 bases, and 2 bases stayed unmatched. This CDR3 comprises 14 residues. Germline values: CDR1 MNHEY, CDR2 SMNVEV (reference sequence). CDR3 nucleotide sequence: TGTGCCAGCAGTTTAGCGACAGGGGCCTACGAGCAGTACTTC. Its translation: CASSLATGAYEQYF.

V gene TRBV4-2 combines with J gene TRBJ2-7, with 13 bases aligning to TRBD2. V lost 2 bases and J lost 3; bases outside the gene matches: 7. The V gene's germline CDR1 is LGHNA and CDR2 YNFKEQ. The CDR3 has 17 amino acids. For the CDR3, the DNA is TGTGCCAGCAGCCAATTCCCGGGACTAGCGGGGAGCTACGAGCAGTACTTC. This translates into CASSQFPGLAGSYEQYF.

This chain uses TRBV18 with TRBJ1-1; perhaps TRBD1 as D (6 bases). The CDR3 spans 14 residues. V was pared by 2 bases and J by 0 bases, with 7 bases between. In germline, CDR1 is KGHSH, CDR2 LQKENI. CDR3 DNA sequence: TGTGCCAGCTCACCAGACAGGATGAACACTGAAGCTTTCTTT. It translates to CASSPDRMNTEAFF.

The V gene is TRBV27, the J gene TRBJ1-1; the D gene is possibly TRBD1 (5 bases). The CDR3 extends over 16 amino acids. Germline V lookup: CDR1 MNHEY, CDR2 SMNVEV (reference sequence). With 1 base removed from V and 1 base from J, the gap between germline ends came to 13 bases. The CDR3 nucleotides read TGTGCCAGCAGTTTATACTTGGGAACAGGGAACACTGAAGCTTTCTTT. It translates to CASSLYLGTGNTEAFF.

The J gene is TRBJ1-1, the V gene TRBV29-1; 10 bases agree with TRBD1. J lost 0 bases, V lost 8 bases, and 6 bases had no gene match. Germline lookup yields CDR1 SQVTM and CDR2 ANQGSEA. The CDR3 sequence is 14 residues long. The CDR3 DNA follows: TGCAGCACTCGGACAGGGGGAATGAACACTGAAGCTTTCTTT. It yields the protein CSTRTGGMNTEAFF. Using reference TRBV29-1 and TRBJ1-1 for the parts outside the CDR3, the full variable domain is SAVISQKPSRDICQRGTSLTIQCQVDSQVTMMFWYRQQPGQSLTLIATANQGSEATYESGFVIDKFPISRPNLTFSTLTVSNMSPEDSSIYLCSTRTGGMNTEAFFGQGTRLTVV.

CDR3 sequence reads: CASNLATGASSLGETQYF. The CDR3 coding sequence is TGTGCCAGCAACCTAGCCACCGGGGCTAGCAGTCTCGGGGAGACCCAGTACTTC. This chain joins TRBV7-8 and TRBJ2-5; D is tentatively TRBD1 or TRBD2 (5 bases each). Germline V gene lookup returns CDR1 SGHVS and CDR2 FQNEAQ. The CDR3 spans 18 residues. The V and J ends lost 7 bases and 5 bases respectively, with 29 bases between them.

The CDR3 sequence: CAWSRTAPYNSPLHF. In nucleotides, the CDR3 is TGTGCCTGGAGTCGTACGGCCCCCTATAATTCACCCCTCCACTTT. The V call is TRBV30, the J call TRBJ1-6, with D hard to call. Per the germline V gene, CDR1 is GTSNPN and CDR2 is SVGIG (reference sequence). Trimming took off 2 bases at V and 2 bases at J, with 10 bases between the two ends. The CDR3 sequence is 15 residues long.

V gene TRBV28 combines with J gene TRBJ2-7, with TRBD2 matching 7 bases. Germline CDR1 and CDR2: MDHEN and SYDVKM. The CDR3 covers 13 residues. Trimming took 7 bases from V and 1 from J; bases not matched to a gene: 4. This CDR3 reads CASNGRGSYEQYF. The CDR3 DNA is TGTGCCAGCAATGGGAGGGGATCCTACGAGCAGTACTTC.

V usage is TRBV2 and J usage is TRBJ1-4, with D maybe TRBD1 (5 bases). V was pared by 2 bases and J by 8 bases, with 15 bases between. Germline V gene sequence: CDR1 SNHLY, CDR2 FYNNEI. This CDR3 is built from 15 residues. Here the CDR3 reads CASSESQGLGEKLFF. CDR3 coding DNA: TGTGCCAGCAGTGAATCTCAGGGTTTGGGAGAAAAACTGTTTTTT.

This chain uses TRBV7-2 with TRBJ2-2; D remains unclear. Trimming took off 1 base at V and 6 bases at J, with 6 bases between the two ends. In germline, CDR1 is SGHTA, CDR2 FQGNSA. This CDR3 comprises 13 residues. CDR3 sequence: CASSLVSAGELFF. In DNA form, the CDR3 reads TGTGCCAGCAGCTTAGTCTCGGCCGGGGAGCTGTTTTTT.

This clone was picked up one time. CDR3 DNA: TGCGCCAGCAGCCCCCCCTCCTACGAGCAGTACTTC. As protein: CASSPPSYEQYF. The chain recombines TRBV4-1 with TRBJ2-7, with D uncertain. The germline gives CDR1 MGHRA, CDR2 YSYEKL. Trimming removed 4 bases at V and 0 bases at J, with 4 bases between. The length of the CDR3 is 12 residues.

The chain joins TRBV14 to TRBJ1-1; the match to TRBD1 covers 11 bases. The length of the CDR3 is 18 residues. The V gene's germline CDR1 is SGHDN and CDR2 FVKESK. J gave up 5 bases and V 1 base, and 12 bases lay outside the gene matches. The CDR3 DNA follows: TGTGCCAGCAGCCAAGCAGTATACCGGGACAGGGGGAATACTGAAGCTTTCTTT. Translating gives CASSQAVYRDRGNTEAFF.

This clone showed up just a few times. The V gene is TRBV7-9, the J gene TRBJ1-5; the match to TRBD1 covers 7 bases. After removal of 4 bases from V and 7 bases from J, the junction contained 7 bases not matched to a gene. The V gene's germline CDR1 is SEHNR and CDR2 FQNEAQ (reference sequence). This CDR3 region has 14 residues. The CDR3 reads CASSYSTGRQPQHF. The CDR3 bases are TGTGCCAGCAGCTACTCGACAGGGCGGCAGCCCCAGCATTTT.

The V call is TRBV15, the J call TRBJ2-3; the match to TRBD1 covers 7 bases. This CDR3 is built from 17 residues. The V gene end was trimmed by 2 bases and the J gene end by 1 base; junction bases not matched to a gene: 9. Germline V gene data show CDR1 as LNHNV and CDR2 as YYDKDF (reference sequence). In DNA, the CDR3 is TGTGCCACCAGCAGACCGACTTCCGGGACAGGCACAGATACGCAGTATTTT. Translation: CATSRPTSGTGTDTQYF.

CDR3: CASSLVAGGNTDTQYF. CDR3 DNA: TGTGCCAGCAGCTTAGTGGCGGGGGGAAACACAGATACGCAGTATTTT. The rearrangement uses TRBV7-9 and TRBJ2-3; TRBD2 aligns across 8 bases. This CDR3 comprises 16 residues. The V gene end was trimmed by 1 base and the J gene end by 2 bases; junction bases not matched to a gene: 5. Germline lookup yields CDR1 SEHNR and CDR2 FQNEAQ (reference sequence).

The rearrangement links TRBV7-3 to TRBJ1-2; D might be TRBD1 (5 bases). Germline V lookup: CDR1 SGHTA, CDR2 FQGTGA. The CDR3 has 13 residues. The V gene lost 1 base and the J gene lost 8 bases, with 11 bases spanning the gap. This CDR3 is CASSLMTGQGYTF. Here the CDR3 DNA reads TGTGCCAGCAGCTTAATGACGGGGCAGGGCTACACCTTC.